The clone carrying this T cell receptor (beta chain) was seen repeatedly, ten times or more. The antigen remains unidentified. The sample is drawn from a study of response to subunit inactivated influenza vaccine. Study conclusions and caveats: Each seasonal flu vaccination may recruit only limited new T cells, authors suggested.

The V gene end was trimmed by 6 bases and the J gene end by 10 bases; junction bases not matched to a gene: 8. The CDR3 is made up of 13 amino acids. Using its own MiXCR run on the RT-PCR reads, TCRdb lists one record per CDR3 protein. The profile covers approximately 250,000 distinct CDR3 sequences, with 10% to 15% appearing a single time and 7.8% taken by the ten largest. This chain connects TRBV12-3 or TRBV12-4 to TRBJ1-5; TRBD1 aligns across 8 bases. The receptor's source is a man aged 45-65 years who received an inactivated influenza vaccine. The sample here was non-naive T cells sorted from PBMCs, taken around 14 days before vaccination. The CDR3 DNA is TGTGCCAGCAGAGGACAGGGTCAAGGTCCCCAGCATTTT. Translated, it gives CASRGQGQGPQHF.